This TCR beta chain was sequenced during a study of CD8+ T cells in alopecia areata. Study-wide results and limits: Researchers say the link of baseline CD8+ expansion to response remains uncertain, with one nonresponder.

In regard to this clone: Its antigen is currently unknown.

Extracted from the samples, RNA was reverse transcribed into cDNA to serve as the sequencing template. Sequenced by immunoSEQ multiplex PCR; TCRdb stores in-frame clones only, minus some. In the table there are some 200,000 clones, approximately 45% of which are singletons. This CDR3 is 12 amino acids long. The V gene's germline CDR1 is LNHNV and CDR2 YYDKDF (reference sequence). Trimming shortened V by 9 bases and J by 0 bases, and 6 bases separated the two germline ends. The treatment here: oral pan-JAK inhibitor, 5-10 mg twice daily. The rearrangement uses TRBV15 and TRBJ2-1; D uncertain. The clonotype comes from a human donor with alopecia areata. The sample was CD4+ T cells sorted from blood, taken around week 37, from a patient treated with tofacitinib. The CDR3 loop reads CATGSSYNEQFF. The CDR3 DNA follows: TGTGCCACGGGTAGCTCCTACAATGAGCAGTTCTTC.